The rows below give T cell receptor beta chains drawn from one sample of a study of blood T cell repertoires in COVID-19. Some clones are missing from TCRdb's copy, which holds only in-frame ones; the method was immunoSEQ multiplex PCR. The sample lists 200,000 to 250,000 clones; roughly 91% were seen once. Input material: PBMCs or T cells enriched from blood (not recorded which). Every receptor here comes from a young man in a cohort exposed to, infected with or recovered from COVID-19 (not recorded which). CDR3s include the opening cysteine and the closing phenylalanine or tryptophan. The D gene is left open where the match is weak. Part of the rows lack a size; the others show once, few, many or a class for expanded clones.

D gene: NA
J gene: TRBJ2-2
V gene: TRBV28
clone size: NA
CDR3 DNA: TGTGCCAGCAGTTTCGAGCTAGCTCTGGCCGGGGAGCTGTTTTTT
CDR3 protein: CASSFELALAGELFF

D gene: NA
J gene: TRBJ1-1
V gene: TRBV9
clone size: NA
CDR3 DNA: TGTGCCAGCAGCGTCGTAGGGGACACTGAAGCTTTCTTT
CDR3 protein: CASSVVGDTEAFF

D gene: TRBD1
J gene: TRBJ2-5
V gene: TRBV19
clone size: NA
CDR3 DNA: TGTGCCAGTAGTCCAGAGACAGGGCATTACGAGACCCAGTACTTC
CDR3 protein: CASSPETGHYETQYF

D gene: NA
J gene: TRBJ1-1
V gene: TRBV6-2/TRBV6-3
clone size: NA
CDR3 DNA: TGTGCCAGCAGTTACTCAATGGGGGCCTCTGAAGCTTTCTTT
CDR3 protein: CASSYSMGASEAFF

D gene: NA
J gene: TRBJ1-3
V gene: TRBV15
clone size: NA
CDR3 DNA: TGTGCCACCAGATACCAGGAAGGAAACACCATATATTTT
CDR3 protein: CATRYQEGNTIYF

D gene: NA
J gene: TRBJ2-7
V gene: TRBV14
clone size: many
CDR3 DNA: TGTGCCAGCAGCCAATCTTTGCCCTCAGGGCCAAGCTCCTACGAGCAGTACTTC
CDR3 protein: CASSQSLPSGPSSYEQYF

D gene: TRBD1
J gene: TRBJ1-2
V gene: TRBV29-1
clone size: NA
CDR3 DNA: TGCAGCGTTGGACAGGGGGAGGGTGGCTACACCTTC
CDR3 protein: CSVGQGEGGYTF

D gene: NA
J gene: TRBJ1-3
V gene: TRBV4-3
clone size: NA
CDR3 DNA: TGCGCCAGCAGCCAAGATCATGTTAGCTCTGGAAACACCATATATTTT
CDR3 protein: CASSQDHVSSGNTIYF

D gene: TRBD1
J gene: TRBJ1-1
V gene: TRBV13
clone size: NA
CDR3 DNA: TGTGCCAGCAGCCCCCCAGGGGGTGAAGCTTTCTTT
CDR3 protein: CASSPPGGEAFF

D gene: NA
J gene: TRBJ1-5
V gene: TRBV27
clone size: NA
CDR3 DNA: TGTGCCAGCAGTTTGGGCACCACCAATCAGCCCCAGCATTTT
CDR3 protein: CASSLGTTNQPQHF

D gene: TRBD2
J gene: TRBJ2-7
V gene: TRBV2
clone size: NA
CDR3 DNA: TGTGCTAGCAGCACCCCCCGCGGGAGAACCGAGCAGTACTTC
CDR3 protein: CASSTPRGRTEQYF

D gene: TRBD1
J gene: TRBJ1-2
V gene: TRBV10-3
clone size: few
CDR3 DNA: TGTGCCATCAGTGAGTTCGGGACAGGATCCTACACCTTC
CDR3 protein: CAISEFGTGSYTF

D gene: NA
J gene: TRBJ2-3
V gene: TRBV6-1
clone size: NA
CDR3 DNA: TGTGCCAGCAGTGAAGCGTCAGGTAGGCGCACAGATACGCAGTATTTT
CDR3 protein: CASSEASGRRTDTQYF

D gene: TRBD1
J gene: TRBJ1-1
V gene: TRBV6-4
clone size: NA
CDR3 DNA: TGTGCCAGCAGCGAAGGGACAGGGGGGTCTGAAGCTTTCTTT
CDR3 protein: CASSEGTGGSEAFF

D gene: TRBD2
J gene: TRBJ2-2
V gene: TRBV2
clone size: NA
CDR3 DNA: TGTGCCAGCAGGGTGGATGGGACTAGCGGGCGGGAGCTGTTTTTT
CDR3 protein: CASRVDGTSGRELFF

D gene: NA
J gene: TRBJ1-1
V gene: TRBV19
clone size: NA
CDR3 DNA: TGTGCCAGTAGTATAGGATGGGGGGACACTGAAGCTTTCTTT
CDR3 protein: CASSIGWGDTEAFF

D gene: NA
J gene: TRBJ2-2
V gene: TRBV19
clone size: NA
CDR3 DNA: TGTGCCAGTAGTAGGACAGCCTTAAACACCGGGGAGCTGTTTTTT
CDR3 protein: CASSRTALNTGELFF

D gene: NA
J gene: TRBJ2-3
V gene: TRBV6-4
clone size: once
CDR3 DNA: TGTGCCAGCAGTGACCGGGGGACGACAGATACGCAGTATTTT
CDR3 protein: CASSDRGTTDTQYF

D gene: NA
J gene: TRBJ1-2
V gene: TRBV2
clone size: NA
CDR3 DNA: TGTGCCATCCCCGGGAGGGGGTTAGCTAACTATGGCTACACCTTC
CDR3 protein: CAIPGRGLANYGYTF

D gene: TRBD2
J gene: TRBJ2-7
V gene: TRBV9
clone size: NA
CDR3 DNA: TGTGCCAGCAGCGTAGTCGTGGGAGGGGCTTACGAGCAGTACTTC
CDR3 protein: CASSVVVGGAYEQYF

D gene: TRBD1
J gene: TRBJ2-7
V gene: TRBV7-6
clone size: NA
CDR3 DNA: TGTGCCAGCAGCTTGCCAGGGACAGGGCTTTACTTC
CDR3 protein: CASSLPGTGLYF

D gene: TRBD2
J gene: TRBJ2-7
V gene: TRBV5-6
clone size: NA
CDR3 DNA: TGTGCCAGCAGCCAGGGACTAGCTGTCTCCTACGAGCAGTACTTC
CDR3 protein: CASSQGLAVSYEQYF